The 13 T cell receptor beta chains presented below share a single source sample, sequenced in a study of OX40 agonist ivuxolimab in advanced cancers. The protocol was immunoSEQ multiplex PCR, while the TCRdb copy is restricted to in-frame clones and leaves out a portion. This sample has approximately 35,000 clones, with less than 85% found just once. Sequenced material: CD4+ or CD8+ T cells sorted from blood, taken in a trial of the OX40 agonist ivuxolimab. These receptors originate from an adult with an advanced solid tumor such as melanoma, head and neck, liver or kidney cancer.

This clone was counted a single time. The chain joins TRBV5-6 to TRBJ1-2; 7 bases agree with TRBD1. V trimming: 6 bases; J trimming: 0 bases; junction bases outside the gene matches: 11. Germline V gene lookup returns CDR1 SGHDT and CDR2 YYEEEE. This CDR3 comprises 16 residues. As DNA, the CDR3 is TGTGCCAGCATCCACAGGGGCCCTCGGCCTAACTATGGCTACACCTTC. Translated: CASIHRGPRPNYGYTF. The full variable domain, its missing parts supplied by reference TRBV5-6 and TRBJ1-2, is DAGVTQSPTHLIKTRGQQVTLRCSPKSGHDTVSWYQQALGQGPQFIFQYYEEEERQRGNFPDRFSGHQFPNYSSELNVNALLLGDSALYLCASIHRGPRPNYGYTFGSGTRLTVV.

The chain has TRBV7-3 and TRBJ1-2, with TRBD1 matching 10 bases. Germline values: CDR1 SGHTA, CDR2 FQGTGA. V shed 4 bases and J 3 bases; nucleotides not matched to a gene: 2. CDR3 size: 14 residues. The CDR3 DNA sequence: TGTGCCAGCAGCTGGGACAGGGGAGACTATGGCTACACCTTC. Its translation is CASSWDRGDYGYTF.

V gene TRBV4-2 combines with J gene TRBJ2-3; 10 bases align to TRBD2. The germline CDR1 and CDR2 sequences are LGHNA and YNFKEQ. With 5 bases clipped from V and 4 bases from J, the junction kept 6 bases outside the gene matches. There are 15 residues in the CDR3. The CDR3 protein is CASSVSGGAADTQYF. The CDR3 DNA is TGTGCCAGCAGCGTGAGCGGGGGGGCCGCAGATACGCAGTATTTT.

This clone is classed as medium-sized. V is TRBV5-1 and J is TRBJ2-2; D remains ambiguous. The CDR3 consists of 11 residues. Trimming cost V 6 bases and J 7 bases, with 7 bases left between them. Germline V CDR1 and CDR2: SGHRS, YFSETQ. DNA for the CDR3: TGCGCCAGCAAGAACCACGGGGAGCTGTTTTTT. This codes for CASKNHGELFF.

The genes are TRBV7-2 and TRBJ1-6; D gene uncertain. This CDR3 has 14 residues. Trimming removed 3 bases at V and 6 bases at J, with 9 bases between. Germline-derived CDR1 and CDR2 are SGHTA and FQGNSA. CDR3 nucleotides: TGTGCCAGCAGCTTCCGGGCGGCTAATTCACCCCTCCACTTT. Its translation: CASSFRAANSPLHF.

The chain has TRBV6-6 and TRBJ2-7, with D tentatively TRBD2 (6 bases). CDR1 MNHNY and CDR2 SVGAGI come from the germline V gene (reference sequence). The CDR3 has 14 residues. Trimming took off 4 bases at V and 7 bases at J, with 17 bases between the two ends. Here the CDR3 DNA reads TGTGCCAGCAGTTCGACTAGGTTGATGGGTGAGCAGTACTTC. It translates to CASSSTRLMGEQYF.

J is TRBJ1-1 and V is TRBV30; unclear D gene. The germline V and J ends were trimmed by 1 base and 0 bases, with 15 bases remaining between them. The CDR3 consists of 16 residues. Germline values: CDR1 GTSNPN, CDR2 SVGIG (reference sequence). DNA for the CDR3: TGTGCCTGGAGTGCCCTTGAGGGCAGGATGAACACTGAAGCTTTCTTT. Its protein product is CAWSALEGRMNTEAFF.

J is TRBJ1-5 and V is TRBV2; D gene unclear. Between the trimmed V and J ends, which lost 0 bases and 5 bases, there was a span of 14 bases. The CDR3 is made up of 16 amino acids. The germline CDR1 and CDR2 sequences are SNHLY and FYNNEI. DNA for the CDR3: TGTGCCAGCAGTGAAGCGGGAGCGGAAAGGGATCAGCCCCAGCATTTT. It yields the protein CASSEAGAERDQPQHF. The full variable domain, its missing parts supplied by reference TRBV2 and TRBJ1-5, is EPEVTQTPSHQVTQMGQEVILRCVPISNHLYFYWYRQILGQKVEFLVSFYNNEISEKSEIFDDQFSVERPDGSNFTLKIRSTKLEDSAMYFCASSEAGAERDQPQHFGDGTRLSIL.

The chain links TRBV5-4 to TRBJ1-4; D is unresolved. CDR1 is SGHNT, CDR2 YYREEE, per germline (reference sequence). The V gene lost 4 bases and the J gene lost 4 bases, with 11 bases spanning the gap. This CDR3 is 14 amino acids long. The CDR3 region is CASSQGSLNEKLFF. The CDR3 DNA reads TGTGCCAGCAGCCAAGGGTCCCTTAATGAAAAACTGTTTTTT.

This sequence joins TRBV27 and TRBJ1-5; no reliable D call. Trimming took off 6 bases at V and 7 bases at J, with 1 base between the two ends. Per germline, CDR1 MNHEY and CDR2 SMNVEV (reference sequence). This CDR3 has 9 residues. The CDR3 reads CASRQPQHF. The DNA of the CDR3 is TGTGCCAGCAGGCAGCCCCAGCATTTT.

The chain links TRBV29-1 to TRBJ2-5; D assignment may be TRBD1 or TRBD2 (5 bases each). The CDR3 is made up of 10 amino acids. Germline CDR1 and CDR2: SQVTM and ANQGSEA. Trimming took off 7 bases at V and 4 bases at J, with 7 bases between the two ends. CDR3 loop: CSGGGETQYF. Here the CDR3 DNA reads TGCAGCGGTGGGGGAGAGACCCAGTACTTC.

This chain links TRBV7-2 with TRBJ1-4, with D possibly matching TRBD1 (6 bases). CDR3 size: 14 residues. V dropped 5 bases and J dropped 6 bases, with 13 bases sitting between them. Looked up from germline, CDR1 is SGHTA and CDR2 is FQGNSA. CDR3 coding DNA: TGTGCCAGCAGCGTCGACAGGTCGCATGAAAAACTGTTTTTT. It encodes CASSVDRSHEKLFF.

The CDR3 is CASGGLAGRSSYNEQFF. The CDR3 bases are TGTGCCAGCGGAGGACTAGCGGGCCGGAGCTCCTACAATGAGCAGTTCTTC. The J gene is TRBJ2-1, the V gene TRBV28; TRBD2 aligns across 11 bases. The CDR3 runs to 17 residues. The junction had 9 bases not matched to a gene; V was cut back by 8 bases and J by 0 bases. The germline V gene encodes CDR1 MDHEN and CDR2 SYDVKM. The full variable domain, in which reference TRBV28 and TRBJ2-1 provide the parts outside the CDR3, is DVKVTQSSRYLVKRTGEKVFLECVQDMDHENMFWYRQDPGLGLRLIYFSYDVKMKEKGDIPEGYSVSREKKERFSLILESASTNQTSMYLCASGGLAGRSSYNEQFFGPGTRLTVL.